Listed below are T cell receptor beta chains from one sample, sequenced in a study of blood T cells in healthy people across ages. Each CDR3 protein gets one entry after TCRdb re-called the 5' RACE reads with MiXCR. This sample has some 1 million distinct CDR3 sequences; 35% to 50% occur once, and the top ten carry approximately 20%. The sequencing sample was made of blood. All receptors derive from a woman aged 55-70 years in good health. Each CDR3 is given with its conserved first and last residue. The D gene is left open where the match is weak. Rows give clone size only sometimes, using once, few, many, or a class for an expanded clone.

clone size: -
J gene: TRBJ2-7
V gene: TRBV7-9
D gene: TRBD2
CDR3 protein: CASSLRDSPSGSATYEQYF
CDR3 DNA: TGTGCCAGCAGCTTAAGGGACAGCCCTAGCGGGAGTGCAACCTACGAGCAGTACTTC

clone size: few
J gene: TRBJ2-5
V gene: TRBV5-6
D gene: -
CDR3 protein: CASSVSGILKETQYF
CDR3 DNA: TGTGCCAGCAGCGTCTCCGGGATCCTAAAAGAGACCCAGTACTTC

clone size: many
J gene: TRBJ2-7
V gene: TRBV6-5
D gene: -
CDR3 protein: CASSYSLGTYEQYF
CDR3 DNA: TGTGCCAGCAGTTACTCGTTAGGGACCTACGAGCAGTACTTC

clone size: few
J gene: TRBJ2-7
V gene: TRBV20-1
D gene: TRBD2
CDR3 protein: CSARRLAGQRWYEQYF
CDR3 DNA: TGCAGTGCCAGACGACTAGCGGGACAAAGGTGGTACGAGCAGTACTTC

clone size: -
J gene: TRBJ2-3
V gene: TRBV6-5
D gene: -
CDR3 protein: CATQGTLTDTQYF
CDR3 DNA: TGTGCCACCCAGGGGACCCTCACAGATACGCAGTATTTT

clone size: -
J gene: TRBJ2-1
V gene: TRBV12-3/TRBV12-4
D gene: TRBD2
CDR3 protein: CASSPSSGLYNEQFF
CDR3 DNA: TGTGCCAGCAGTCCCTCTAGCGGATTATACAATGAGCAGTTCTTC

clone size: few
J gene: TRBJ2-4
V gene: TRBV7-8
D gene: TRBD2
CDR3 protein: CASSSGTSGRSVQYF
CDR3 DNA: TGTGCCAGCAGCTCCGGGACTAGCGGGAGGTCGGTTCAGTACTTC

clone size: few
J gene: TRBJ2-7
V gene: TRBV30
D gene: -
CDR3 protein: CAWSVIQGSNEQYF
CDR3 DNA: TGTGCCTGGAGTGTGATACAAGGAAGCAACGAGCAGTACTTC

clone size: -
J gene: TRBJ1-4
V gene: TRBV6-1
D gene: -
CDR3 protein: CASKEVLSREKLFF
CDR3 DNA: TGTGCCAGCAAAGAAGTTCTCTCCAGAGAAAAACTGTTTTTT

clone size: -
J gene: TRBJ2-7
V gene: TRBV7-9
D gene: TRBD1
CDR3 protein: CASTELLGQGPCEQYF
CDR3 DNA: TGTGCCAGCACCGAACTACTGGGACAGGGCCCCTGCGAGCAGTACTTC

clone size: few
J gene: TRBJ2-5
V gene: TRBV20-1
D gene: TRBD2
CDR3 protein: CSAKTSGSLGETQYF
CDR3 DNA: TGCAGTGCAAAGACTAGCGGGAGTTTAGGGGAGACCCAGTACTTC

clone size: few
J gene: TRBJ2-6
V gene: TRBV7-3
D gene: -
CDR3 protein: CASSPKTSNLGSGANVLTF
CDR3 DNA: TGTGCCAGCAGCCCCAAGACCTCCAACTTGGGCTCTGGGGCCAACGTCCTGACTTTC

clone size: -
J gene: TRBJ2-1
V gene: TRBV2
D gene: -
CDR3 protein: CASRDSGTRYNEQFF
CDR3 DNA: TGTGCCAGCAGGGACTCGGGGACCCGTTACAATGAGCAGTTCTTC

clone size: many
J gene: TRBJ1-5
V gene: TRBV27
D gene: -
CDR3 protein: CASSLTQSTSNQPQHF
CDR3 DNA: TGTGCCAGCAGTTTAACCCAAAGTACTAGCAATCAGCCCCAGCATTTT

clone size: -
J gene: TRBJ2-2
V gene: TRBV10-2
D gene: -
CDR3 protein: CASSVPWGENTGELFF
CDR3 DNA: TGCGCCAGCAGTGTCCCGTGGGGGGAAAACACCGGGGAGCTGTTTTTT

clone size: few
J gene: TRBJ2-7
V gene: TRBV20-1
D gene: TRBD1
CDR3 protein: CSARSPTGPYEQYF
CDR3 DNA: TGCAGTGCTAGATCCCCGACAGGGCCCTACGAGCAGTACTTC

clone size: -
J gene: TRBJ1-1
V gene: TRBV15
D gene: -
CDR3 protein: CATSRDGRRNTEAFF
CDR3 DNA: TGTGCCACCAGCAGAGATGGCAGGAGAAACACTGAAGCTTTCTTT

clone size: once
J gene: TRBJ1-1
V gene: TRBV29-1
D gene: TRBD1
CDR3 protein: CSVTGGVTEAFF
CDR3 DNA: TGCAGCGTTACAGGGGGAGTCACTGAAGCTTTCTTT

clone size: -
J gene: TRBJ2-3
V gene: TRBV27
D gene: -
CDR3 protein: CASSTVPLTDTQYF
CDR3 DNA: TGTGCCAGCAGTACGGTCCCCCTCACAGATACGCAGTATTTT

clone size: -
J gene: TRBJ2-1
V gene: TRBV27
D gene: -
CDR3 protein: CASTRGSSYNEQFF
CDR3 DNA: TGTGCCAGCACTAGGGGGAGCTCCTACAATGAGCAGTTCTTC

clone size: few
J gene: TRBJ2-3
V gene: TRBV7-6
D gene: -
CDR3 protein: CASSLFTSHADTQYF
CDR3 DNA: TGTGCCAGCAGCTTATTTACTAGCCATGCAGATACGCAGTATTTT

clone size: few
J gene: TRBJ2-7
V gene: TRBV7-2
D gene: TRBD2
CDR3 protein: CASSYPGAGGSSYEQYF
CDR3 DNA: TGTGCCAGCAGCTATCCAGGGGCGGGAGGGAGCTCCTACGAGCAGTACTTC

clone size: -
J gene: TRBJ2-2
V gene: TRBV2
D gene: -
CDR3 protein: CASKSSNTGELFF
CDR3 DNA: TGTGCCAGCAAATCTTCGAACACCGGGGAGCTGTTTTTT

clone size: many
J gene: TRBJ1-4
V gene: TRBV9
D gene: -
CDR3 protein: CASSVGAGNEKLFF
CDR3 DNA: TGTGCCAGCAGCGTAGGGGCAGGGAATGAAAAACTGTTTTTT

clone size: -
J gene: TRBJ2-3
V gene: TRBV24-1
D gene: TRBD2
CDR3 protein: CATSDPLAGGGLADTQYF
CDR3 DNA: TGTGCCACCAGTGATCCACTAGCGGGAGGGGGATTGGCAGATACGCAGTATTTT

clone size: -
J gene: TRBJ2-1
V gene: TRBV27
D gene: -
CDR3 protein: CASQGGTRSFNEQFF
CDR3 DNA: TGTGCCAGCCAGGGGGGGACTCGGAGTTTCAATGAGCAGTTCTTC

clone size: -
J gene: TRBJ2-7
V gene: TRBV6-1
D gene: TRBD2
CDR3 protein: CASPKAASGRRYEQYF
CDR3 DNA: TGTGCCAGCCCGAAGGCAGCTAGCGGGAGAAGGTACGAGCAGTACTTC

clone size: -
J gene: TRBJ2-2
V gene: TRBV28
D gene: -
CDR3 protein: CASTLRAGELFF
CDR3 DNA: TGTGCCAGCACCCTAAGGGCCGGGGAGCTGTTTTTT

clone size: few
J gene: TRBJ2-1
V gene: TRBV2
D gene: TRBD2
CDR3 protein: CASLIAGGPNEQFF
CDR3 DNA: TGTGCCAGTCTAATAGCGGGAGGGCCCAATGAGCAGTTCTTC

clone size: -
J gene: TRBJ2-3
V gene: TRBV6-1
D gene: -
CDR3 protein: CATERTLSSTDTQYF
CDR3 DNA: TGTGCCACCGAAAGGACACTCTCTAGCACAGATACGCAGTATTTT

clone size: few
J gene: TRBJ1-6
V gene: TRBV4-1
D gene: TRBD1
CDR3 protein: CASSLDRVRSPLHF
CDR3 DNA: TGCGCCAGCAGCCTCGACAGGGTTCGTTCACCCCTCCACTTT

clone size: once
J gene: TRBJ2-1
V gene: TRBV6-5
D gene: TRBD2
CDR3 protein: CASRGTSGSNEQFF
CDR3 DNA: TGTGCCAGCAGGGGGACTAGCGGCAGCAATGAGCAGTTCTTC

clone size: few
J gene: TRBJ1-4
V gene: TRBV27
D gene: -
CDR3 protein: CASSPPMAQKLFF
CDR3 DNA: TGTGCCAGCAGTCCCCCCATGGCCCAAAAACTGTTTTTT